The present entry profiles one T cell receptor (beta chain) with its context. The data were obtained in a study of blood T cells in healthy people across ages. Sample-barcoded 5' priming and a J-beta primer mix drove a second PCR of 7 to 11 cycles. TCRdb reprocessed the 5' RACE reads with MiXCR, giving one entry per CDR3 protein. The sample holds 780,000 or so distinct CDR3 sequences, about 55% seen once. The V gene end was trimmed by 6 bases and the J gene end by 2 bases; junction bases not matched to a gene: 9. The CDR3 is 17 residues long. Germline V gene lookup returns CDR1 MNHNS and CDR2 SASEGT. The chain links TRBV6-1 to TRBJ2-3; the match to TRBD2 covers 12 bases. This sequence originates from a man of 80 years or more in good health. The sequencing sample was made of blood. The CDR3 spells CASRGGTSGSNTDTQYF. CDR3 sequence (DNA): TGTGCCAGCAGAGGTGGGACTAGCGGGTCTAACACAGATACGCAGTATTTT.